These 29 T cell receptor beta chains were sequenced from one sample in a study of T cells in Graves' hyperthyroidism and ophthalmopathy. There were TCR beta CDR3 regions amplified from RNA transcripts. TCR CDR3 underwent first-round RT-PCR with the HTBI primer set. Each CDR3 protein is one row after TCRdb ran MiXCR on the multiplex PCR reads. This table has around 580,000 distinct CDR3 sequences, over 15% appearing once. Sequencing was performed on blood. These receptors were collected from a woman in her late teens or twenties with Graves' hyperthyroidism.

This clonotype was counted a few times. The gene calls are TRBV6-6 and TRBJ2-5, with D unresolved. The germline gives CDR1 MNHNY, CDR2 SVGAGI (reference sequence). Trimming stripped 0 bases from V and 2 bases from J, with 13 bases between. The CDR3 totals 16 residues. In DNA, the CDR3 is TGTGCCAGCAGTTACTCGGAACTAACTACTCAAGAGACCCAGTACTTC. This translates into CASSYSELTTQETQYF.

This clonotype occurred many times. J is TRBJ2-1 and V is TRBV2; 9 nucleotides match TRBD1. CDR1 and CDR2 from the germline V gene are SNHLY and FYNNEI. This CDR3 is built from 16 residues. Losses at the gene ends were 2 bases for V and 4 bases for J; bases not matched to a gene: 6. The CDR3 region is CASSETRGQGYNEQFF. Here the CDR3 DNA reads TGTGCCAGCAGTGAAACAAGGGGACAGGGTTACAATGAGCAGTTCTTC.

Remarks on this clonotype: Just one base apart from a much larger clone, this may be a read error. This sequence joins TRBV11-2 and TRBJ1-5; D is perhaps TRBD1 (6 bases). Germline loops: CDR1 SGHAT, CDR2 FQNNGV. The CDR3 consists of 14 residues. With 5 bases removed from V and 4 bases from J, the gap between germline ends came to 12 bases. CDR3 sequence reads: CASSQDRFNQPQHF. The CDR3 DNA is TGTGCCAGCAGCCAAGACAGGTTTAATCAGCCCCAGCATTTT.

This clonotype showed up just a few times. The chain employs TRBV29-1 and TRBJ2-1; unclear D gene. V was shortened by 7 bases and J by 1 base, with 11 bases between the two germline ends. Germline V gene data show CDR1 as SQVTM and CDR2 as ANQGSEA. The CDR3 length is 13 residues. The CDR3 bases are TGCAGCGACCGGAAGGGTTCCTACAATGAGCAGTTCTTC. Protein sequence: CSDRKGSYNEQFF.

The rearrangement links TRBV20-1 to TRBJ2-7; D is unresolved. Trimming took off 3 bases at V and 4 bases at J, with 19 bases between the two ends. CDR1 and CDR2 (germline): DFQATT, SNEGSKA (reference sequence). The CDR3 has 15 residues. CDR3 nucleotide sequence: TGCAGTGCTAGCGGCCTGGGTCCCCTAGGATACGAGCAGTACTTC. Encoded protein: CSASGLGPLGYEQYF.

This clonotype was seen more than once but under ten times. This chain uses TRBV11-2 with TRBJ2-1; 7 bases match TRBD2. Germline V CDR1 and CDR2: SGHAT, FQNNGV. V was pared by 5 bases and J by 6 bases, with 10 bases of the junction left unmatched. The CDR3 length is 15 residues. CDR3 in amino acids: CASSPQGLRPNEQFF. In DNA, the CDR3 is TGTGCCAGCAGCCCTCAGGGACTACGACCCAATGAGCAGTTCTTC.

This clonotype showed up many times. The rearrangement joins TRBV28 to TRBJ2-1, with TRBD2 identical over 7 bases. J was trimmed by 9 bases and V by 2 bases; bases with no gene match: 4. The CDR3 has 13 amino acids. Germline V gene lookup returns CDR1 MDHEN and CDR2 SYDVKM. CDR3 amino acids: CASSLGGGFEQFF. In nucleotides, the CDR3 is TGTGCCAGCAGTTTAGGGGGGGGGTTTGAGCAGTTCTTC. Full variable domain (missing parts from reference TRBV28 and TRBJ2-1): DVKVTQSSRYLVKRTGEKVFLECVQDMDHENMFWYRQDPGLGLRLIYFSYDVKMKEKGDIPEGYSVSREKKERFSLILESASTNQTSMYLCASSLGGGFEQFFGPGTRLTVL.

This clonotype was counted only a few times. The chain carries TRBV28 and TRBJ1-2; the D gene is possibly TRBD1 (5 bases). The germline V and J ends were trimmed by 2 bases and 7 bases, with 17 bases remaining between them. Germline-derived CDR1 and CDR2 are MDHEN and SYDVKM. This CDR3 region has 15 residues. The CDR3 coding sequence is TGTGCCAGCAGTTTACAAGGGGCATGGAAGGGTGGCTACACCTTC. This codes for CASSLQGAWKGGYTF.

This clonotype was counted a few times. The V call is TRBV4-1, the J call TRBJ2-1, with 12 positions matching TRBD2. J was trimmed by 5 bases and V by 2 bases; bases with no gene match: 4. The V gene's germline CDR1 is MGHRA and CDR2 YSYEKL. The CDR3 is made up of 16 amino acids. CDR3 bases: TGCGCCAGCAGCCAACCGCTAGCGGGAGGGGACAATGAGCAGTTCTTC. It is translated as CASSQPLAGGDNEQFF.

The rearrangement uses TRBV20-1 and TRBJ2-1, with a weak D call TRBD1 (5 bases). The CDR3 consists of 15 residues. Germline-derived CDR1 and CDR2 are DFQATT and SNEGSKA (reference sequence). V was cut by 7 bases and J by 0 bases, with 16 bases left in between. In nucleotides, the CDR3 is TGCAGTGTCTTGGGGCAGACGAGCTCCTACAATGAGCAGTTCTTC. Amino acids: CSVLGQTSSYNEQFF.

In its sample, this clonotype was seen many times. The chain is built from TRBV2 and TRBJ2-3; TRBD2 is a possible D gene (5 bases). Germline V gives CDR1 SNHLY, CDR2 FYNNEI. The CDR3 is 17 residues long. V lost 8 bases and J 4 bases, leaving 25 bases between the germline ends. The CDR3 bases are TGTGCCAGCCTAGGGTCAAGTGAGGGAATTCCGGCAGATACGCAGTATTTT. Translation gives CASLGSSEGIPADTQYF.

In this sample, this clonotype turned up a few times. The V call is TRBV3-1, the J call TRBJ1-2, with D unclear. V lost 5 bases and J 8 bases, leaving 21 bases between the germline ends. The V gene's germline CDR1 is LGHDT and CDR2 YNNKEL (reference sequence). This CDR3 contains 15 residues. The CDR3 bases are TGTGCCAGCAGCTCTATTCCCGGGCCCCAGTGGGGCTACACCTTC. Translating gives CASSSIPGPQWGYTF.

CDR3 protein: CASSFEGPNSPLHF. As DNA, the CDR3 is TGTGCCAGCAGTTTTGAGGGACCAAATTCACCCCTCCACTTT. The genes are TRBV12-3 or TRBV12-4 and TRBJ1-6, with D maybe TRBD1 (5 bases). The CDR3 sequence is 14 residues long. The V end lost 3 bases, the J end lost 7 bases, and 10 bases lay between the germline ends.

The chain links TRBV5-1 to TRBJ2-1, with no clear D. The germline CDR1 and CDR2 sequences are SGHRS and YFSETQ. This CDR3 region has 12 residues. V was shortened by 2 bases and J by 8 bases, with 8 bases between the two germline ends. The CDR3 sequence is CASSFGRHEQFF. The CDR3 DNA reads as TGCGCCAGCAGCTTTGGCAGGCATGAGCAGTTCTTC.

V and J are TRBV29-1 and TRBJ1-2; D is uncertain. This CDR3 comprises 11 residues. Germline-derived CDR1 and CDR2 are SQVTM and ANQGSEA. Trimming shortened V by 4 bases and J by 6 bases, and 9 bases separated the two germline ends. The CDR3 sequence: CSVGASDGYTF. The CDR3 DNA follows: TGCAGCGTTGGAGCCTCCGATGGCTACACCTTC.

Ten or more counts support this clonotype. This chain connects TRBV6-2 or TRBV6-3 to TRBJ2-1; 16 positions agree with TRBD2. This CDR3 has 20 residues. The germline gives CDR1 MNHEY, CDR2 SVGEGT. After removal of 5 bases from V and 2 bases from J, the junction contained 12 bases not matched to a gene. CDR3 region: CASSPIPGLAGGPAYNEQFF. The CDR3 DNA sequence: TGTGCCAGCAGTCCTATCCCGGGACTAGCGGGGGGGCCTGCCTACAATGAGCAGTTCTTC.

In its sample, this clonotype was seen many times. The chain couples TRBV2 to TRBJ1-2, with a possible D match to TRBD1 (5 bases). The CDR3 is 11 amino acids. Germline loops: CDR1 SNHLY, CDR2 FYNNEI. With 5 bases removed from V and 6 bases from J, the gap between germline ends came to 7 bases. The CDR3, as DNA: TGTGCCAGCAGTCAGGGAAATGGCTACACCTTC. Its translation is CASSQGNGYTF. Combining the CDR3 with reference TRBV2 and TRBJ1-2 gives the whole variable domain EPEVTQTPSHQVTQMGQEVILRCVPISNHLYFYWYRQILGQKVEFLVSFYNNEISEKSEIFDDQFSVERPDGSNFTLKIRSTKLEDSAMYFCASSQGNGYTFGSGTRLTVV.

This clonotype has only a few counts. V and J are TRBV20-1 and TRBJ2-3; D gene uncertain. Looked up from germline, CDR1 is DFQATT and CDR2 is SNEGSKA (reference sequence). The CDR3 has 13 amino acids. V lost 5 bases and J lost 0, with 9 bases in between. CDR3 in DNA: TGCAGTGCTGTTGGGGTTAGCACAGATACGCAGTATTTT. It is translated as CSAVGVSTDTQYF.

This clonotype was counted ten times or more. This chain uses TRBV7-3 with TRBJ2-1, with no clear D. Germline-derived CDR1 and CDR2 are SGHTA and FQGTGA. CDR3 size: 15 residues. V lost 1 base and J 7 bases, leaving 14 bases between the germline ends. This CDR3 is CASSLRQPGSNEQFF. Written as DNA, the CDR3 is TGTGCCAGCAGCTTAAGACAACCAGGTTCTAATGAGCAGTTCTTC. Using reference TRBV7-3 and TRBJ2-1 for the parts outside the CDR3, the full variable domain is GAGVSQTPSNKVTEKGKYVELRCDPISGHTALYWYRQSLGQGPEFLIYFQGTGAADDSGLPNDRFFAVRPEGSVSTLKIQRTERGDSAVYLCASSLRQPGSNEQFFGPGTRLTVL.

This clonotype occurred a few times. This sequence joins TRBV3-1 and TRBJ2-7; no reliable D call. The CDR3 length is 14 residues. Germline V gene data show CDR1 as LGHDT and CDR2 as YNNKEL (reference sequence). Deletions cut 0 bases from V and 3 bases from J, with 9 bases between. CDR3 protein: CASSQEITVYEQYF. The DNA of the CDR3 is TGTGCCAGCAGCCAAGAAATCACAGTCTACGAGCAGTACTTC.

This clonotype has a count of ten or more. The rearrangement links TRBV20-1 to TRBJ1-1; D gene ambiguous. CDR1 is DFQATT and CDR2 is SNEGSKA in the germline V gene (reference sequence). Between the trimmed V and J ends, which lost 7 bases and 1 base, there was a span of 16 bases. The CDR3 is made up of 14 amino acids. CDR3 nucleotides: TGCAGTGTCATACCCCCTTCCTGGAACACTGAAGCTTTCTTT. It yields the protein CSVIPPSWNTEAFF.

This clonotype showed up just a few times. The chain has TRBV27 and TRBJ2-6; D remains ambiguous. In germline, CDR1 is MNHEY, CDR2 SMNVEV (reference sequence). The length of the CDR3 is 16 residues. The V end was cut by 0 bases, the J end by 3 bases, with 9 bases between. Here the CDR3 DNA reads TGTGCCAGCAGTTTATCGATAGCTGGTGGGGCCAACGTCCTGACTTTC. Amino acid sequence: CASSLSIAGGANVLTF.

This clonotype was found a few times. The CDR3 sequence is CATSEAGKGGGYTF. CDR3 bases: TGTGCCACCAGTGAGGCCGGGAAGGGGGGAGGCTACACCTTC. The chain is built from TRBV24-1 and TRBJ1-2; D perhaps matches TRBD1 (6 bases). The germline gives CDR1 KGHDR, CDR2 SFDVKD. With 4 bases removed from V and 8 bases from J, the gap between germline ends came to 16 bases. The CDR3 is 14 residues long.

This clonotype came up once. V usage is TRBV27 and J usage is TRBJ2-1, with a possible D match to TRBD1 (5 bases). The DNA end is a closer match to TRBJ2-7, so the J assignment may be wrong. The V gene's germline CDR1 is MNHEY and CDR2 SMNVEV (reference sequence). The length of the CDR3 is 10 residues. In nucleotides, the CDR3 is TGTGCCATCAAGGGGAATGAGCAGTACTTC. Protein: CAIKGNEQYF.

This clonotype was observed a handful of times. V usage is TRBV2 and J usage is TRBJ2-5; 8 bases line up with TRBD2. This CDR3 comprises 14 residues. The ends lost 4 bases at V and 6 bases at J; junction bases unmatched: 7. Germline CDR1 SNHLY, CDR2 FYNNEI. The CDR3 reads CASSALGGRQTQYF. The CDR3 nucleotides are TGTGCCAGCAGTGCCTTGGGCGGGAGGCAGACCCAGTACTTC.

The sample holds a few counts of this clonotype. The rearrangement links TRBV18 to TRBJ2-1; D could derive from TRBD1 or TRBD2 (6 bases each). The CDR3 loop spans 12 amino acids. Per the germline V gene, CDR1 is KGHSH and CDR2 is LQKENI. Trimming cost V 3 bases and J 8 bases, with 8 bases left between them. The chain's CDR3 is CASSPGGYEQFF. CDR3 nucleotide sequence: TGTGCCAGCTCACCCGGGGGCTATGAGCAGTTCTTC.

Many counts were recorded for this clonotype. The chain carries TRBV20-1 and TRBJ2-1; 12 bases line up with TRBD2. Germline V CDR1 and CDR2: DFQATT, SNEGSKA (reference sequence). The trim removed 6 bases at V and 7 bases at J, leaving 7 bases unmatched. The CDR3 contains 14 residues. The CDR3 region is CSARTSGGPNEQFF. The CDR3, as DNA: TGCAGTGCGCGTACTAGCGGGGGGCCAAATGAGCAGTTCTTC.

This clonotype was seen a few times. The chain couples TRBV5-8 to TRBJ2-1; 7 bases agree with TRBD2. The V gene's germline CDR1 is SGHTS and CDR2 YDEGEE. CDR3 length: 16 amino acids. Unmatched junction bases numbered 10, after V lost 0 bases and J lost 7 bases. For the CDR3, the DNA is TGTGCCAGCAGCTTGGGGCCGTTGGGGGGGGAGAATGAGCAGTTCTTC. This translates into CASSLGPLGGENEQFF.

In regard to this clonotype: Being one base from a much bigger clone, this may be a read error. CDR3 sequence: CASSYDYRDSYGSTF. Here the CDR3 DNA reads TGTGCCAGCAGCTATGATTACCGGGACAGCTATGGCTCCACCTTC. The chain joins TRBV11-2 to TRBJ1-2; the match to TRBD1 covers 7 bases. Germline loops: CDR1 SGHAT, CDR2 FQNNGV. CDR3 length: 15 residues.